The 22 T cell receptor beta chains reported below all come from one sample, sequenced in a study of lymphopenia after photon versus proton radiotherapy. Sequencing was performed with immunoSEQ multiplex PCR; in TCRdb, only in-frame clones are kept and a portion is missing. The sample records about 40,000 clones, around 83% being singletons. The sequences come from peripheral blood, collected from a patient treated with proton-based radiotherapy. The receptors come from a woman between 70 and 85 years old with pancreatic cancer. Some clones in this sample may be carry-over from other donors' samples.

This clone was detected a few times. The rearrangement links TRBV11-2 to TRBJ1-6; tentative D call: TRBD1 (6 bases). Trimming took off 5 bases at V and 5 bases at J, with 13 bases between the two ends. Germline V gives CDR1 SGHAT, CDR2 FQNNGV. CDR3 length: 15 residues. CDR3 nucleotide sequence: TGTGCCAGCAGCCCCGGACAGAGGCATAATTCACCCCTCCACTTT. As protein: CASSPGQRHNSPLHF.

This clone is categorized as medium-sized. V usage is TRBV7-9 and J usage is TRBJ1-5, with 7 bases fitting TRBD1. This CDR3 has 16 amino acids. CDR1 is SEHNR, CDR2 FQNEAQ, per germline (reference sequence). After removal of 1 base from V and 6 bases from J, the junction contained 9 bases not matched to a gene. CDR3 nucleotide sequence: TGTGCCAGCAGCTTAGATGGGGGCAGGGGGTCTCAGCCCCAGCATTTT. This translates into CASSLDGGRGSQPQHF.

V gene TRBV7-9 combines with J gene TRBJ1-4; no firm D call. Trimming pared 3 bases from V and 7 bases from J, leaving 6 bases between. The germline gives CDR1 SEHNR, CDR2 FQNEAQ (reference sequence). The length of the CDR3 is 12 residues. The CDR3 coding sequence is TGTGCCAGCAGCTTTGGGAGTGAAAAACTGTTTTTT. Translated, it gives CASSFGSEKLFF.

Only a few counts were recorded for this clone. The CDR3 region is CASTTGQNNQPQHF. The DNA of the CDR3 is TGTGCCAGCACAACAGGACAGAACAATCAGCCCCAGCATTTT. The chain carries TRBV19 and TRBJ1-5, with D perhaps matching TRBD1 (6 bases). The CDR3 length is 14 residues. Germline CDR1 and CDR2: LNHDA and SQIVND (reference sequence). The V gene lost 9 bases and the J gene lost 3 bases, with 15 bases spanning the gap.

V is TRBV30 and J is TRBJ2-1; 8 bases are a match to TRBD2. The V segment lost 4 bases and the J segment 8 bases; nucleotides outside the gene matches: 16. CDR1 is GTSNPN, CDR2 SVGIG, per germline (reference sequence). The length of the CDR3 is 16 residues. CDR3 DNA sequence: TGTGCCTGGACCACGTGGCCCAGCGGGAGAAATGATGAGCAGTTCTTC. Encoded protein: CAWTTWPSGRNDEQFF. The full variable domain, completed using reference TRBV30 and TRBJ2-1, is SQTIHQWPATLVQPVGSPLSLECTVEGTSNPNLYWYRQAAGRGLQLLFYSVGIGQISSEVPQNLSASRPQDRQFILSSKKLLLSDSGFYLCAWTTWPSGRNDEQFFGPGTRLTVL.

This chain connects TRBV15 to TRBJ1-4; possibly TRBD1 for D (5 bases). The germline gives CDR1 LNHNV, CDR2 YYDKDF (reference sequence). V was clipped by 1 base and J by 5 bases, with 11 bases between them. The CDR3 is 15 amino acids. CDR3 sequence reads: CATSRAGRENEKLFF. CDR3 coding DNA: TGTGCCACCAGCAGAGCGGGCAGGGAGAATGAAAAACTGTTTTTT.

The V call is TRBV28, the J call TRBJ1-6, with a tentative D call TRBD1 (6 bases). The germline V gene has CDR1 MDHEN and CDR2 SYDVKM. The CDR3 runs to 14 residues. Deletions cut 6 bases from V and 7 bases from J, with 13 bases between. CDR3 residues: CASSVWQGNSPLHF. The CDR3 nucleotides read TGTGCCAGCAGCGTCTGGCAGGGGAATTCACCCCTCCACTTT.

The CDR3 is CASSLAALRSGSYEQYF. As DNA, the CDR3 is TGTGCCAGCAGCTTAGCCGCCCTTCGGAGCGGGAGCTACGAGCAGTACTTC. The chain combines TRBV11-1 with TRBJ2-7; 8 positions agree with TRBD2. CDR1 is SGHAT and CDR2 is FQDESV in the germline V gene (reference sequence). This CDR3 is 17 amino acids long. Unmatched junction bases numbered 10, after V lost 0 bases and J lost 3 bases.

The CDR3 sequence: CASRMTGGQGYGYTF. The CDR3 DNA is TGTGCCAGCAGAATGACAGGAGGGCAGGGCTATGGCTACACCTTC. This chain joins TRBV6-5 and TRBJ1-2; D might be TRBD1 (6 bases). V was shortened by 6 bases and J by 4 bases, with 18 bases between the two germline ends. CDR3 length: 15 amino acids. Per the germline V gene, CDR1 is MNHEY and CDR2 is SVGAGI.

This clone has just a few counts. The chain combines TRBV11-2 with TRBJ1-2; TRBD1 matches at 10 bases. Germline CDR1 and CDR2: SGHAT and FQNNGV. Trimming cost V 1 base and J 3 bases; bases outside gene matches: 8. This CDR3 has 17 amino acids. The chain's CDR3 is CASSLGLTGTGDYGYTF. CDR3 DNA sequence: TGTGCCAGCAGCTTAGGTCTAACCGGGACAGGGGACTATGGCTACACCTTC.

This clone was seen a few times. Here the CDR3 reads CASSGGIPLGELFF. DNA of the CDR3: TGTGCCAGCAGTGGAGGAATTCCTCTCGGGGAGCTGTTTTTT. This chain uses TRBV2 with TRBJ2-2; D is undetermined. The CDR3 extends over 14 amino acids. Germline V gene sequence: CDR1 SNHLY, CDR2 FYNNEI. Trimming shortened V by 4 bases and J by 7 bases, and 13 bases separated the two germline ends.

V gene TRBV5-6 combines with J gene TRBJ2-7; 7 bases align to TRBD1. CDR1 is SGHDT, CDR2 YYEEEE, per germline. The CDR3 has 15 amino acids. The ends lost 3 bases at V and 2 bases at J; junction bases unmatched: 8. The CDR3 DNA sequence: TGTGCCAGCAGCTGGAAGGGGGCTAGCACCTACGAGCAGTACTTC. Translating gives CASSWKGASTYEQYF.

This chain links TRBV4-3 with TRBJ2-7, with 13 nucleotides matching TRBD2. Trimming cost V 1 base and J 3 bases; bases outside gene matches: 0. The CDR3 totals 15 residues. Germline lookup yields CDR1 LGHNA and CDR2 YSLEER. The CDR3 bases are TGCGCCAGCAGCCAAGGGACTAGCGGGGGCTACGAGCAGTACTTC. Protein product: CASSQGTSGGYEQYF.

This sequence joins TRBV10-3 and TRBJ2-7, with 8 bases aligning to TRBD1. The V segment lost 7 bases and the J segment 6 bases; nucleotides outside the gene matches: 8. Looked up from germline, CDR1 is ENHRY and CDR2 is SYGVKD. CDR3 length: 13 amino acids. The CDR3 reads CAITTQGGAEQYF. The CDR3 bases are TGTGCCATCACTACACAGGGGGGAGCCGAGCAGTACTTC.

The V gene is TRBV6-6, the J gene TRBJ1-2, with D possibly TRBD1 on 5 matching bases. Between the trimmed V and J ends, which lost 4 bases and 6 bases, there was a span of 12 bases. Germline values: CDR1 MNHNY, CDR2 SVGAGI (reference sequence). This CDR3 is 13 amino acids long. The CDR3 DNA follows: TGTGCCAGCAGTTCCTCGGTAGGGGATGGCTACACCTTC. Translating gives CASSSSVGDGYTF.

As to this clone: A read error may produce the germline difference seen at one junction end. V is TRBV7-2 and J is TRBJ1-1; maybe TRBD1 (6 bases). Germline V gene lookup returns CDR1 SGHTA and CDR2 FQGNSA. The CDR3 length is 15 residues. CDR3 nucleotides: TGTGCCGGCAGCCCGGGGGCACAAATGAACACTGAAGCTTTCTTT. Its protein product is CAGSPGAQMNTEAFF. Variable domain in full (rest from reference TRBV7-2 and TRBJ1-1): GAGVSQSPSNKVTEKGKDVELRCDPISGHTALYWYRQSLGQGLEFLIYFQGNSAPDKSGLPSDRFSAERTGGSVSTLTIQRTQQEDSAVYLCAGSPGAQMNTEAFFGQGTRLTVV.

Here the CDR3 DNA reads TGTGCCAGCTCACCACGTGGGACAGGGGGCATGGGCACTGAAGCTTTCTTT. The encoded protein is CASSPRGTGGMGTEAFF. The V and J genes are TRBV18 and TRBJ1-1; 12 bases match TRBD1. J gave up 4 bases and V 1 base, and 7 bases lay outside the gene matches. The CDR3 is 17 residues long. The germline V gene encodes CDR1 KGHSH and CDR2 LQKENI.

The gene calls are TRBV4-2 and TRBJ1-1; D perhaps matches TRBD1 (5 bases). The V gene's germline CDR1 is LGHNA and CDR2 YNFKEQ. V was pared by 3 bases and J by 6 bases, with 11 bases between. The CDR3 runs 13 residues. The CDR3 bases are TGTGCCAGCAGCCAGGCAGGGCCCCCTGAAGCTTTCTTT. Encoded protein: CASSQAGPPEAFF.

This chain joins TRBV28 and TRBJ2-3; maybe TRBD2 (6 bases). V was clipped by 7 bases and J by 1 base, with 9 bases between them. Germline CDR1 and CDR2: MDHEN and SYDVKM. There are 13 residues in the CDR3. The CDR3 DNA is TGTGCCAGCACCGGGGAGGGCACAGATACGCAGTATTTT. Amino acid sequence: CASTGEGTDTQYF. Full variable domain (outside the CDR3, taken from reference TRBV28 and TRBJ2-3): DVKVTQSSRYLVKRTGEKVFLECVQDMDHENMFWYRQDPGLGLRLIYFSYDVKMKEKGDIPEGYSVSREKKERFSLILESASTNQTSMYLCASTGEGTDTQYFGPGTRLTVL.

This rearrangement joins TRBV6-1 to TRBJ2-4; D is unclear. Trimming took off 3 bases at V and 9 bases at J, with 18 bases between the two ends. The CDR3 sequence is 15 residues long. The germline gives CDR1 MNHNS, CDR2 SASEGT. CDR3 in amino acids: CASSDSERPTPIQYF. The CDR3 DNA sequence: TGTGCCAGCAGTGATTCTGAACGCCCTACCCCCATTCAGTACTTC.

The chain is built from TRBV5-5 and TRBJ1-1; D is undetermined. This CDR3 contains 14 residues. The germline V gene encodes CDR1 SGHKS and CDR2 YYEKEE (reference sequence). Trimming shortened V by 2 bases and J by 4 bases, and 12 bases separated the two germline ends. The CDR3 loop is CASSLGWSSTEAFF. The CDR3 region has the DNA TGTGCCAGCAGCTTAGGGTGGAGCAGCACTGAAGCTTTCTTT.

The chain combines TRBV27 with TRBJ1-1; TRBD1 might be the D (6 bases). Germline lookup yields CDR1 MNHEY and CDR2 SMNVEV (reference sequence). The length of the CDR3 is 15 residues. Trimming removed 3 bases at V and 0 bases at J, with 11 bases between. The CDR3 DNA follows: TGTGCCAGCAGTTTTGGGGGCGGCGTGAACACTGAAGCTTTCTTT. Amino acids: CASSFGGGVNTEAFF.